The 10 T cell receptor beta chains below all came from one sample that was sequenced in a study of vaccination effects on CD4 cells after COVID-19 (dated by TCRdb to the early 2020s). The library was prepared using the immunoSEQ multiplex PCR assay. Entries here come from immuneACCESS through TCRdb and include only in-frame sequences with V and J called. Some clones fail to appear in such tables; in the studies checked, an unresolved V gene covers under half of the shortfall, and the cause of the remainder is unknown. The sample yields 13,000 to 15,000 clones; around 78% were counted once. The ten biggest clones cover about 28% of the sample. Which antigens these TCRs recognize remains unknown. In the ViraFEST assay, PBMC were stimulated with viral peptide pools, and antigen-specific CD4+ T cell clonotypes were then identified by expansion using TCR sequencing. After about 10 days of culture, CD4+ T cells were isolated with the EasySep CD4+ T cell isolation kit. Convalescent patients had PCR-confirmed SARS-CoV-2 infection between March and December 2020, before Alpha, Beta and Delta variants emerged in the United States. Each participant got two doses of an mRNA SARS-CoV-2 vaccine, either BNT162b2 or mRNA-1273.

The sequenced sample was CD4+ T cells from PBMCs cultured with HCoV-NL63 spike peptides, obtained after COVID-19 vaccination. Reading the label with the study, this specimen's cell subset or site is: HCoV-NL63 spike overlapping peptide pool stimulation. The receptors originated from a human donor who had a prior SARS-CoV-2 infection.

V is TRBV4-2 and J is TRBJ2-7; D may be TRBD1 (6 bases). The CDR3 has 14 residues. Trimming left V 4 bases short and J 5 bases short, with 15 bases between. Germline lookup yields CDR1 LGHNA and CDR2 YNFKEQ. CDR3: CASSPVDRPHEQYF. Written as DNA, the CDR3 is TGTGCCAGCAGCCCCGTTGACAGGCCCCACGAGCAGTACTTC.

The chain combines TRBV6-4 with TRBJ2-7; D is perhaps TRBD1 or TRBD2 (5 bases each). The CDR3 loop spans 11 amino acids. Trimming cost V 8 bases and J 7 bases, with 12 bases left between them. Germline V gene sequence: CDR1 MRHNA, CDR2 SNTAGT. The CDR3 is CASHTGREQYF. In DNA form, the CDR3 reads TGTGCCAGCCATACGGGACGAGAGCAGTACTTC.

This clone was found a few times. The chain employs TRBV5-4 and TRBJ2-6; no clear D. V was trimmed by 1 base and J by 0 bases, leaving 8 bases between them. CDR1 is SGHNT and CDR2 is YYREEE in the germline V gene (reference sequence). The length of the CDR3 is 16 residues. CDR3 region: CASSLLIGSGANVLTF. Written as DNA, the CDR3 is TGTGCCAGCAGCTTGTTAATCGGCTCTGGGGCCAACGTCCTGACTTTC.

The gene calls are TRBV24-1 and TRBJ2-1; 7 bases line up with TRBD2. Trimming at V came to 2 bases and at J to 12 bases, leaving 6 bases not matched to a gene. The CDR3 has 13 residues. The germline V gene encodes CDR1 KGHDR and CDR2 SFDVKD. The CDR3 bases are TGTGCCACCAGTGATTGGGGAGGGAAAGGGCAGTTCTTC. Its translation is CATSDWGGKGQFF.

V and J are TRBV3-1 (or the pseudogene TRBV3-2) and TRBJ2-3; 7 bases are shared with TRBD2. This CDR3 has 14 residues. V was clipped by 3 bases and J by 0 bases; unmatched bases: 0. CDR1 is LGHDT and CDR2 is YNNKEL in the germline V gene (reference sequence). As DNA, the CDR3 is TGTGCCAGCAGCCAGCGGGGGAGCACAGATACGCAGTATTTT. Protein product: CASSQRGSTDTQYF.

The chain is built from TRBV5-6 and TRBJ1-4; 7 nucleotides agree with TRBD1. After removal of 4 bases from V and 4 bases from J, the junction contained 10 bases not matched to a gene. CDR3 length: 16 amino acids. CDR1 is SGHDT, CDR2 YYEEEE, per germline. CDR3 in amino acids: CASSGVQGRSNEKLFF. The CDR3 region has the DNA TGTGCCAGCAGCGGGGTACAGGGGCGAAGTAATGAAAAACTGTTTTTT.

The chain carries TRBV30 and TRBJ1-2; 8 nucleotides agree with TRBD1. J gave up 4 bases and V 2 bases, and 9 bases lay outside the gene matches. Germline V lookup: CDR1 GTSNPN, CDR2 SVGIG (reference sequence). This CDR3 spans 15 amino acids. The CDR3 region is CAWSKGQGATYGYTF. The CDR3 DNA follows: TGTGCCTGGAGTAAAGGACAGGGAGCAACCTATGGCTACACCTTC.

The rearrangement joins TRBV19 to TRBJ2-3; D remains unclear. V dropped 1 base and J dropped 0 bases, with 8 bases sitting between them. In germline, CDR1 is LNHDA, CDR2 SQIVND (reference sequence). There are 15 residues in the CDR3. CDR3 sequence reads: CASSIVVGSTDTQYF. The CDR3 region has the DNA TGTGCCAGTAGTATAGTGGTCGGCAGCACAGATACGCAGTATTTT.

This rearrangement joins TRBV7-6 to TRBJ2-2, with D maybe TRBD1 (6 bases). CDR1 and CDR2 (germline): SGHVS, FNYEAQ. This CDR3 is 15 amino acids long. The germline V and J ends were trimmed by 8 bases and 1 base, with 14 bases remaining between them. The CDR3 protein is CASSRQAMNTGELFF. The CDR3 DNA is TGTGCCAGCTCCCGACAGGCGATGAACACCGGGGAGCTGTTTTTT.

The genes are TRBV9 and TRBJ1-1; 10 positions agree with TRBD1. CDR1 SGDLS and CDR2 YYNGEE come from the germline V gene. This CDR3 comprises 16 residues. The trim removed 2 bases at V and 3 bases at J, leaving 7 bases unmatched. In DNA, the CDR3 is TGTGCCAGCAGCGTGACAGGGGGCGCTTGGGACACTGAAGCTTTCTTT. Its translation: CASSVTGGAWDTEAFF.